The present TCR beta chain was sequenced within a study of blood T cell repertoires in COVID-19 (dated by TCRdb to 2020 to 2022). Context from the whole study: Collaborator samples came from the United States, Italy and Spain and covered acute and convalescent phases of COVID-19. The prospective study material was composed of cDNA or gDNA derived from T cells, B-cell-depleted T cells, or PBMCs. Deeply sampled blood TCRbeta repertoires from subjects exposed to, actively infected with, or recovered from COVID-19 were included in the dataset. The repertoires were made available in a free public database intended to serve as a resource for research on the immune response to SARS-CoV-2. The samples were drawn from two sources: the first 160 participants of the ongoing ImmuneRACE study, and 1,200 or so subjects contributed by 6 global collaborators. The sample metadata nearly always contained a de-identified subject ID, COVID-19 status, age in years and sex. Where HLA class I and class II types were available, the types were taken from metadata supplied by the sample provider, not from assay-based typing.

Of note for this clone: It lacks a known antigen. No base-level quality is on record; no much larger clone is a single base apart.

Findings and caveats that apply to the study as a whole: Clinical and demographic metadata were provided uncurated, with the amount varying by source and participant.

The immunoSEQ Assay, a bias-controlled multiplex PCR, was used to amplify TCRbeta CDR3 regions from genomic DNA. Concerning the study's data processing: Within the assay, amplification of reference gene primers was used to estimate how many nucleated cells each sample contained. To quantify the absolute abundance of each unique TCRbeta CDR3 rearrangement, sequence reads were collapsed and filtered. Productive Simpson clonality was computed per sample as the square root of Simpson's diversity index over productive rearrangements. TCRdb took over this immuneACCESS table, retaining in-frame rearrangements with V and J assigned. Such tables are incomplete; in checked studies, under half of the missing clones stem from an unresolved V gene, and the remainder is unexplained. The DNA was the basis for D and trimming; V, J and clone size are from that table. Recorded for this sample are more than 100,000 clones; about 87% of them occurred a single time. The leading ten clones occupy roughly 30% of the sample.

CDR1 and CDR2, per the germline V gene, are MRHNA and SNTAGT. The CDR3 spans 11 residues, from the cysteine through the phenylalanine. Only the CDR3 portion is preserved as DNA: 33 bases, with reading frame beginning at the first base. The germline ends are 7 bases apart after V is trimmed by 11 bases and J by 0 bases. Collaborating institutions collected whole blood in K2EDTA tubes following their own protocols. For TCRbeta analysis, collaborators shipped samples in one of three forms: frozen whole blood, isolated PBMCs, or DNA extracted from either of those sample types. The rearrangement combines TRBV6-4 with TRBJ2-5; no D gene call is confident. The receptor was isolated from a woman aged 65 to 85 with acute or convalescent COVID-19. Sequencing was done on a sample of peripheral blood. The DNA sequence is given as TGTGCCCAGCAGGACCAAGAGACCCAGTACTTC. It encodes CAQQDQETQYF.